A single sample gave rise to the 10 T cell receptor beta chains below, sequenced in a study of shared clonotypes between healthy human individuals. Generated by immunoSEQ multiplex PCR, the TCRdb table keeps only in-frame clones and is missing some. The repertoire holds some 2.1 million clones, with approximately 94% as singletons. Naive CD8 cells comprised CD45RO-negative, CCR7-positively selected cells, excluding terminally differentiated effector memory CD45RA+ cells. What was sequenced was naive CD8+ T cells sorted from blood. These receptors were taken from a man younger than 30 in good health.

The chain couples TRBV6-5 to TRBJ2-7, with 9 nucleotides matching TRBD1. V was clipped by 6 bases and J by 5 bases; unmatched bases: 8. Germline loops: CDR1 MNHEY, CDR2 SVGAGI. There are 14 residues in the CDR3. This CDR3 reads CASSSLGDRDEQYF. The DNA of the CDR3 is TGTGCCAGCAGCTCCTTGGGGGACAGGGACGAGCAGTACTTC.

This CDR3 reads CASSLEGVKETQYF. The CDR3 nucleotides are TGTGCCAGCAGCTTAGAGGGTGTGAAAGAGACCCAGTACTTC. The chain is built from TRBV13 and TRBJ2-5; D is unclear. The germline V gene has CDR1 PRHDT and CDR2 FYEKMQ (reference sequence). CDR3 length equals 14 residues. Trimming took 1 base from V and 3 from J, leaving 9 bases between them.

The chain carries TRBV5-1 and TRBJ1-1; D might be TRBD1 (5 bases). Germline V CDR1 and CDR2: SGHRS, YFSETQ. The V end lost 1 base, the J end lost 4 bases, and 11 bases lay between the germline ends. This CDR3 is built from 14 residues. The DNA of the CDR3 is TGCGCCAGCAGCTTGCTGGGCAGGGCCACTGAAGCTTTCTTT. Residues: CASSLLGRATEAFF.

This chain links TRBV4-1 with TRBJ1-1, with 8 bases identical to TRBD1. CDR3 length equals 16 residues. The trim removed 3 bases at V and 3 bases at J, leaving 9 bases unmatched. Germline lookup yields CDR1 MGHRA and CDR2 YSYEKL. CDR3 nucleotide sequence: TGCGCCAGCAGCCACCTCTCCGGACAGGGAGACACTGAAGCTTTCTTT. It codes for CASSHLSGQGDTEAFF.

V usage is TRBV27 and J usage is TRBJ2-1, with 11 bases that match TRBD2. CDR3 size: 16 residues. V lost 5 bases and J lost 2; bases outside the gene matches: 5. The V gene's germline CDR1 is MNHEY and CDR2 SMNVEV (reference sequence). The CDR3: CASSPLTSGTYNEQFF. The CDR3 nucleotides read TGTGCCAGCAGTCCACTGACTAGCGGGACCTACAATGAGCAGTTCTTC.

This clone has only one observation. Other DNA sequences of this sample code for an identical CDR3. The rearrangement links TRBV5-4 to TRBJ2-3; D gene ambiguous. This CDR3 spans 14 amino acids. CDR1 SGHNT and CDR2 YYREEE come from the germline V gene (reference sequence). The V gene lost 0 bases and the J gene lost 3 bases, with 8 bases spanning the gap. CDR3 in DNA: TGTGCCAGCAGCTTGGACCGGGTGACAGATACGCAGTATTTT. Translation gives CASSLDRVTDTQYF. The full variable domain, rest sourced from reference TRBV5-4 and TRBJ2-3, is ETGVTQSPTHLIKTRGQQVTLRCSSQSGHNTVSWYQQALGQGPQFIFQYYREEENGRGNFPPRFSGLQFPNYSSELNVNALELDDSALYLCASSLDRVTDTQYFGPGTRLTVL.

The V call is TRBV7-2, the J call TRBJ2-7; 7 bases are a match to TRBD1. V shed 3 bases, J shed 6 bases, and the junction held 8 bases outside the gene matches. This CDR3 is 14 amino acids long. Germline V CDR1 and CDR2: SGHTA, FQGNSA. The CDR3 reads CASSFMTGRLEQYF. The CDR3 DNA reads as TGTGCCAGCAGCTTTATGACAGGGAGACTCGAGCAGTACTTC.

The gene calls are TRBV7-3 and TRBJ2-2; 10 nucleotides match TRBD2. J lost 1 base, V lost 4 bases, and 12 bases had no gene match. The CDR3 consists of 19 residues. CDR1 SGHTA and CDR2 FQGTGA come from the germline V gene. DNA of the CDR3: TGTGCCAGCAGCTCCGACGGGGTAGCGGGGGGCCTGAACACCGGGGAGCTGTTTTTT. Protein sequence: CASSSDGVAGGLNTGELFF.

J is TRBJ2-2 and V is TRBV6-1, with 9 bases matching TRBD1. CDR1 and CDR2 from the germline V gene are MNHNS and SASEGT. The junction had 17 bases not matched to a gene; V was cut back by 3 bases and J by 6 bases. This CDR3 comprises 19 residues. CDR3 bases: TGTGCCAGCAGTGACCGGGACAGGGTGATCCTACCCCCCCCCGGGGAGCTGTTTTTT. It specifies CASSDRDRVILPPPGELFF.

There are a few counts of this clone. This sample also contains other DNA sequences that code for the same CDR3. This chain uses TRBV6-1 with TRBJ1-3; D not resolved. Germline V gene lookup returns CDR1 MNHNS and CDR2 SASEGT. The CDR3 length is 15 residues. V gave up 6 bases and J gave up 0 bases, with 12 bases separating them. CDR3 residues: CASSEGRSSGNTIYF. The CDR3 DNA sequence: TGTGCCAGCAGCGAGGGAAGGAGCTCTGGAAACACCATATATTTT.